Following are 7 T cell receptor beta chains from one sample sequenced in a study of T cell changes during pregnancy in multiple sclerosis. Profiled with immunoSEQ multiplex PCR; TCRdb holds only in-frame clones, not every one. The sample consists of under 70,000 clones, roughly nine tenths of them appearing once. The sample here was CD4+ T cells from peripheral blood mononuclear cells, taken after pregnancy. Receptor source: a female donor in good health, enrolled as a control in a pregnancy study.

This chain links TRBV4-3 with TRBJ1-5; TRBD1 might be the D (5 bases). The CDR3 contains 18 residues. Trimming removed 1 base from V and 0 bases from J, with 16 bases in between. CDR1 LGHNA and CDR2 YSLEER come from the germline V gene. CDR3 loop: CASSQVWGGKYSNQPQHF. The CDR3 bases are TGCGCCAGCAGCCAAGTATGGGGGGGGAAATATAGCAATCAGCCCCAGCATTTT.

The chain employs TRBV21-1 and TRBJ1-6. TRBV21-1 is termed a pseudogene. CDR3 length: 15 residues. The CDR3 protein is CASSKRDYGNSPLHF. CDR3 DNA sequence: TGTGCCAGCAGCAAGCGGGACTATGGGAATTCACCCCTCCACTTT.

The J gene is TRBJ2-3, the V gene TRBV19, with 14 bases aligning to TRBD2. This CDR3 comprises 17 residues. Germline V CDR1 and CDR2: LNHDA, SQIVND (reference sequence). The V gene end was trimmed by 5 bases and the J gene end by 2 bases; junction bases not matched to a gene: 6. CDR3 sequence (DNA): TGTGCCAGTAGTCCTGGGACTAGCGGGGGATACACAGATACGCAGTATTTT. Its protein product is CASSPGTSGGYTDTQYF.

The CDR3 sequence is CAWSPEGNQPQHF. CDR3 DNA sequence: TGTGCCTGGAGTCCGGAGGGGAATCAGCCCCAGCATTTT. This chain joins TRBV30 and TRBJ1-5, with D perhaps matching TRBD1 (5 bases). CDR3 length: 13 amino acids. Germline lookup yields CDR1 GTSNPN and CDR2 SVGIG (reference sequence). Trimming cost V 2 bases and J 4 bases, with 9 bases left between them.

This chain connects TRBV9 to TRBJ2-3; TRBD1 matches 8 bases. CDR1 is SGDLS and CDR2 is YYNGEE in the germline V gene. The J segment lost 2 bases and the V segment lost 3 bases, leaving 5 bases of the junction unmatched. The CDR3 runs 15 residues. CDR3 sequence reads: CASSDGTGFTDTQYF. CDR3 in DNA: TGTGCCAGCAGCGATGGGACAGGCTTCACAGATACGCAGTATTTT.

The V and J genes are TRBV7-3 and TRBJ2-1; D is perhaps TRBD2 (7 bases). The CDR3 runs to 18 residues. CDR1 is SGHTA, CDR2 FQGTGA, per germline. Trimming removed 1 base from V and 0 bases from J, with 16 bases in between. The CDR3 region has the DNA TGTGCCAGCAGCTTAATACCGGGGGGCCTAAGCTCCTACAATGAGCAGTTCTTC. As protein: CASSLIPGGLSSYNEQFF.

This clone has a count of ten or more. V usage is TRBV6-5 and J usage is TRBJ1-1; D ambiguous. Germline V lookup: CDR1 MNHEY, CDR2 SVGAGI. The length of the CDR3 is 13 residues. V shed 7 bases and J shed 3 bases, with 12 bases lying between them. The CDR3 sequence is CASNSDGDTEAFF. In nucleotides, the CDR3 is TGTGCCAGCAACTCTGACGGGGACACTGAAGCTTTCTTT.